These 30 T cell receptor beta chains were sequenced from one sample in a study of T cell responses to AZD1222 COVID-19 vaccine. TCRdb keeps only in-frame clones here, not all; method: immunoSEQ multiplex PCR. The sample records over 130,000 clones, almost 90% being singletons. Sequencing used peripheral blood, obtained on day 0 of AZD1222 vaccination. Receptors originate from an adult in good health.

This clone was detected only once. DNA of the CDR3: TGCGCCAGCAGCCAATCCCTGAATCAGCCCCAGCATTTT. Translating it yields CASSQSLNQPQHF. This chain links TRBV4-3 with TRBJ1-5; unclear D gene. The CDR3 is 13 amino acids. V was pared by 2 bases and J by 4 bases, with 6 bases between. The germline V gene encodes CDR1 LGHNA and CDR2 YSLEER.

V is TRBV23-1 and J is TRBJ1-4; D is undetermined. TRBV23-1 is an open reading frame, and its role is uncertain. V lost 4 bases and J lost 4, with 7 bases in between. This CDR3 comprises 13 residues. The CDR3 DNA reads TGCGCCAGCAGTCGCAGGCATAATGAAAAACTGTTTTTT. Translated: CASSRRHNEKLFF.

The J gene is TRBJ1-2, the V gene TRBV2, with a possible D match to TRBD1 (5 bases). Germline assignment: CDR1 SNHLY and CDR2 FYNNEI. The CDR3 extends over 15 amino acids. Trimming shortened V by 3 bases and J by 0 bases, and 11 bases separated the two germline ends. Written as DNA, the CDR3 is TGTGCCAGCAGTGATACAGGCTTACCTAACTATGGCTACACCTTC. It is translated as CASSDTGLPNYGYTF. Full variable domain (missing parts from reference TRBV2 and TRBJ1-2): EPEVTQTPSHQVTQMGQEVILRCVPISNHLYFYWYRQILGQKVEFLVSFYNNEISEKSEIFDDQFSVERPDGSNFTLKIRSTKLEDSAMYFCASSDTGLPNYGYTFGSGTRLTVV.

This clone was recorded only once. The V gene is TRBV2, the J gene TRBJ1-4; 8 bases map to TRBD1. Germline V gives CDR1 SNHLY, CDR2 FYNNEI. V dropped 6 bases and J dropped 7; count of bases not matched to a gene: 7. The CDR3 has 14 amino acids. CDR3 amino acids: CASRPGQEGEKLFF. Here the CDR3 DNA reads TGTGCCAGCAGGCCGGGACAGGAGGGTGAAAAACTGTTTTTT.

This sequence joins TRBV12-5 and TRBJ2-5; D perhaps matches TRBD1 (6 bases). V gave up 5 bases and J gave up 4 bases, with 11 bases separating them. The CDR3 has 13 amino acids. Germline V gives CDR1 LGHNT, CDR2 FRNRAP. The CDR3 bases are TGTGCTAGTGGTCCGGGACATAGAGAGACCCAGTACTTC. This codes for CASGPGHRETQYF.

The chain combines TRBV4-3 with TRBJ2-1; 13 bases map to TRBD2. The CDR3 extends over 15 amino acids. V lost 3 bases and J lost 5; bases outside the gene matches: 1. The germline V gene has CDR1 LGHNA and CDR2 YSLEER. Here the CDR3 DNA reads TGCGCCAGCAGCCATGGGACTAGCGGGGACAATGAGCAGTTCTTC. It encodes CASSHGTSGDNEQFF.

The rearrangement joins TRBV5-6 to TRBJ2-3; 14 bases agree with TRBD2. CDR3 size: 15 residues. The germline V gene has CDR1 SGHDT and CDR2 YYEEEE. The V gene end was trimmed by 5 bases and the J gene end by 6 bases; junction bases not matched to a gene: 5. CDR3 sequence reads: CASSLRLAGGDTQYF. The DNA of the CDR3 is TGTGCCAGCAGTTTGAGACTAGCGGGAGGGGATACGCAGTATTTT.

The V call is TRBV5-4, the J call TRBJ2-2, with 11 bases that match TRBD2. The CDR3 covers 16 residues. Trimming removed 3 bases from V and 4 bases from J; junction bases left unmatched: 5. CDR1 is SGHNT, CDR2 YYREEE, per germline (reference sequence). CDR3: CASSSRLAGLTGELFF. In nucleotides, the CDR3 is TGTGCCAGCAGCTCCAGACTAGCGGGACTCACCGGGGAGCTGTTTTTT.

In the case of this clone: Compared with germline, one end of the junction differs, possibly owing to a read error. The chain has TRBV3-1 (or the pseudogene TRBV3-2) and TRBJ2-7; TRBD1 aligns across 7 bases. The CDR3 has 12 amino acids. The germline V gene encodes CDR1 LGHDT and CDR2 YNNKEL (reference sequence). The CDR3: CASSLPRGPNSF. The CDR3 coding sequence is TGTGCCAGCAGCCTGCCGAGGGGGCCGAATAGCTTC.

The chain links TRBV6-2 or TRBV6-3 to TRBJ2-7; D is possibly TRBD1 or TRBD2 (5 bases each). The V gene lost 6 bases and the J gene lost 5 bases, with 14 bases spanning the gap. CDR1 is MNHEY and CDR2 is SVGEGT in the germline V gene. This CDR3 comprises 13 residues. The CDR3 nucleotides are TGTGCCAGCAGCCACCCGGGACGGCACGAGCAGTACTTC. Translating gives CASSHPGRHEQYF.

The J gene is TRBJ2-3, the V gene TRBV30; TRBD2 aligns across 9 bases. J gave up 4 bases and V 1 base, and 9 bases lay outside the gene matches. This CDR3 spans 16 amino acids. The germline V gene has CDR1 GTSNPN and CDR2 SVGIG (reference sequence). This CDR3 reads CAWSGRGRAIADTQYF. The CDR3 DNA follows: TGTGCCTGGAGTGGGCGCGGGAGGGCGATAGCAGATACGCAGTATTTT.

The rearrangement links TRBV9 to TRBJ2-2; D call uncertain. Trimming pared 3 bases from V and 3 bases from J, leaving 3 bases between. The CDR3 consists of 12 residues. From germline, CDR1 is SGDLS and CDR2 YYNGEE. CDR3 DNA: TGTGCCAGCAGCGACTACACCGGGGAGCTGTTTTTT. Translation: CASSDYTGELFF.

The chain has TRBV7-8 and TRBJ2-7; possible D gene TRBD2, 5 bases. CDR3 length: 14 residues. V was shortened by 8 bases and J by 2 bases, with 16 bases between the two germline ends. Germline CDR1 reads SGHVS; CDR2 reads FQNEAQ. The CDR3 DNA reads as TGTGCCAGCCGTCCCAGGACGGGAACCTACGAGCAGTACTTC. It translates to CASRPRTGTYEQYF.

This clone came up a few times. V and J are TRBV30 and TRBJ1-6; D gene unclear. CDR1 and CDR2 (germline): GTSNPN, SVGIG (reference sequence). The CDR3 loop spans 14 amino acids. V was trimmed by 3 bases and J by 0 bases, leaving 6 bases between them. The CDR3 nucleotides read TGTGCCTGGAGCCGGAGCTCCTATAATTCACCCCTCCACTTT. Residues: CAWSRSSYNSPLHF.

The chain is built from TRBV4-2 and TRBJ1-2; D uncertain. The CDR3 consists of 14 residues. Trimming left V 0 bases short and J 5 bases short, with 10 bases between. Germline V gene sequence: CDR1 LGHNA, CDR2 YNFKEQ. CDR3 sequence (DNA): TGTGCCAGCAGCCAAGATAGGATAGGATATGGCTACACCTTC. Amino acid sequence: CASSQDRIGYGYTF.

The rearrangement joins TRBV28 to TRBJ2-7; 8 bases align to TRBD1. The J segment lost 5 bases and the V segment lost 5 bases, leaving 11 bases of the junction unmatched. The CDR3 consists of 15 residues. Germline V gene sequence: CDR1 MDHEN, CDR2 SYDVKM. The CDR3 is CASSRTGFILDEQYF. CDR3 in DNA: TGTGCCAGCAGTCGGACAGGGTTTATACTAGACGAGCAGTACTTC.

CDR3 sequence: CASSLSAHEQFF. The CDR3 DNA follows: TGCGCCAGCAGCTTGAGCGCCCATGAGCAGTTCTTC. This chain joins TRBV5-1 and TRBJ2-1; D gene unclear. Germline CDR1 reads SGHRS; CDR2 reads YFSETQ. The CDR3 consists of 12 residues. The V end was cut by 1 base, the J end by 8 bases, with 7 bases between.

The J gene is TRBJ2-1, the V gene TRBV6-2 or TRBV6-3, with D possibly TRBD2 on 5 matching bases. Trimming shortened V by 6 bases and J by 3 bases, and 18 bases separated the two germline ends. This CDR3 has 16 residues. CDR1 is MNHEY, CDR2 SVGEGT, per germline. The CDR3 DNA is TGTGCCAGCAGCTCTCCCGCTCGCGGAGGCTACAATGAGCAGTTCTTC. It encodes CASSSPARGGYNEQFF.

The rearrangement joins TRBV9 to TRBJ1-2, with D possibly TRBD1 on 5 matching bases. The V gene lost 1 base and the J gene lost 2 bases, with 15 bases spanning the gap. Germline V gene data show CDR1 as SGDLS and CDR2 as YYNGEE. This CDR3 spans 16 amino acids. For the CDR3, the DNA is TGTGCCAGCAGCGTATCTGACAGACCTACAAACTATGGCTACACCTTC. This encodes CASSVSDRPTNYGYTF.

The chain joins TRBV18 to TRBJ2-7; 11 bases align to TRBD1. This CDR3 has 13 amino acids. In germline, CDR1 is KGHSH, CDR2 LQKENI. Unmatched junction bases numbered 2, after V lost 4 bases and J lost 6 bases. The CDR3 protein is CASSRTGGIEQYF. The CDR3 DNA is TGTGCCAGCTCACGGACAGGGGGCATCGAGCAGTACTTC.

This chain links TRBV30 with TRBJ1-1; TRBD1 matches 7 bases. Germline trimming cut 3 bases from V and 1 base from J; bases unmatched to any gene: 5. CDR3 length: 14 amino acids. Germline V gene lookup returns CDR1 GTSNPN and CDR2 SVGIG (reference sequence). The CDR3 is CAWSLRGGNTEAFF. In nucleotides, the CDR3 is TGTGCCTGGAGCCTCAGGGGGGGGAACACTGAAGCTTTCTTT.

The chain recombines TRBV5-4 with TRBJ2-1; 7 positions match TRBD2. V lost 4 bases to trimming and J lost 8 bases; unmatched junction nucleotides: 9. Per germline, CDR1 SGHNT and CDR2 YYREEE (reference sequence). The CDR3 spans 14 residues. CDR3: CASSPLRGGDEQFF. The DNA for the CDR3 is TGTGCCAGCAGCCCGCTGCGCGGGGGAGATGAGCAGTTCTTC. Using reference TRBV5-4 and TRBJ2-1 for the parts outside the CDR3, the full variable domain is ETGVTQSPTHLIKTRGQQVTLRCSSQSGHNTVSWYQQALGQGPQFIFQYYREEENGRGNFPPRFSGLQFPNYSSELNVNALELDDSALYLCASSPLRGGDEQFFGPGTRLTVL.

The V gene is TRBV5-1, the J gene TRBJ1-6; D is possibly TRBD1 (5 bases). CDR1 and CDR2 (germline): SGHRS, YFSETQ. The CDR3 is 15 residues long. V was clipped by 5 bases and J by 5 bases, with 14 bases between them. The CDR3 here is CASSHRDRDNSPLHF. The CDR3 DNA reads as TGCGCCAGCAGTCACCGGGACCGAGATAATTCACCCCTCCACTTT.

The chain recombines TRBV7-9 with TRBJ2-7, with D tentatively TRBD1 or TRBD2 (5 bases each). Looked up from germline, CDR1 is SEHNR and CDR2 is FQNEAQ (reference sequence). The CDR3 totals 13 residues. V lost 5 bases, J lost 3 bases, and 11 bases lay in between. CDR3 sequence reads: CASSPGAHYEQYF. DNA for the CDR3: TGTGCCAGCAGCCCCGGGGCTCACTACGAGCAGTACTTC.

The rearrangement joins TRBV5-1 to TRBJ1-2; weak D call: TRBD1 (6 bases). Germline V CDR1 and CDR2: SGHRS, YFSETQ. The ends were cut back, 3 bases at V and 6 bases at J, with 18 bases in the middle. CDR3 length equals 15 residues. Here the CDR3 DNA reads TGCGCCAGCAGCTGGGATTCCTCCAAGGGGGATGGCTACACCTTC. Protein product: CASSWDSSKGDGYTF.

The chain is built from TRBV7-9 and TRBJ1-1; D remains unclear. The CDR3 spans 14 residues. The V gene lost 1 base and the J gene lost 1 base, with 7 bases spanning the gap. Germline V gene sequence: CDR1 SEHNR, CDR2 FQNEAQ (reference sequence). In DNA, the CDR3 is TGTGCCAGCAGCTTAGGACCTCAGAACACTGAAGCTTTCTTT. This codes for CASSLGPQNTEAFF.

A single count supports this clone. The CDR3 nucleotides read TGTGCCAGCTCACCACCGACAGGGCTGGACACCGGGGAGCTGTTTTTT. It specifies CASSPPTGLDTGELFF. The chain uses TRBV18 and TRBJ2-2; TRBD1 matches 7 bases. V lost 0 bases, J lost 3 bases, and 4 bases stayed unmatched. The length of the CDR3 is 16 residues. Per germline, CDR1 KGHSH and CDR2 LQKENI.

This clone appeared many times. V and J are TRBV6-2 or TRBV6-3 and TRBJ2-7, with 9 bases identical to TRBD1. V shed 6 bases, J shed 0 bases, and the junction held 3 bases outside the gene matches. The CDR3 covers 14 residues. Germline assignment: CDR1 MNHEY and CDR2 SVGEGT. In nucleotides, the CDR3 is TGTGCCAGCAGCCGGGACAGGGTCTCCTACGAGCAGTACTTC. The encoded protein is CASSRDRVSYEQYF.

The rearrangement links TRBV28 to TRBJ1-5; D gene unclear. Trimming stripped 3 bases from V and 5 bases from J, with 11 bases between. Germline lookup yields CDR1 MDHEN and CDR2 SYDVKM. CDR3 size: 14 residues. The CDR3 region is CASSFLMVHQPQHF. The CDR3 nucleotides read TGTGCCAGCAGTTTCCTAATGGTACATCAGCCCCAGCATTTT.

J is TRBJ1-1 and V is TRBV19; the match to TRBD1 covers 9 bases. The germline gives CDR1 LNHDA, CDR2 SQIVND (reference sequence). The length of the CDR3 is 15 residues. J lost 4 bases, V lost 4 bases, and 7 bases had no gene match. The CDR3, as DNA: TGTGCCAGTAGTAAACAACAGGGGGCCGGCACTGAAGCTTTCTTT. It translates to CASSKQQGAGTEAFF. Combining the CDR3 with reference TRBV19 and TRBJ1-1 gives the whole variable domain DGGITQSPKYLFRKEGQNVTLSCEQNLNHDAMYWYRQDPGQGLRLIYYSQIVNDFQKGDIAEGYSVSREKKESFPLTVTSAQKNPTAFYLCASSKQQGAGTEAFFGQGTRLTVV.